The 12 T cell receptor beta chains presented below share a single source sample, sequenced in a study of blood T cell repertoires in COVID-19. Method: immunoSEQ multiplex PCR; TCRdb's copy keeps in-frame clones and lacks some. The table includes some 190,000 clones, about 80% detected once. Sequencing used PBMCs or T cells enriched from blood (not recorded which). These receptors all stem from a man in his sixties who had been exposed to COVID-19.

The chain is built from TRBV5-6 and TRBJ2-1; D is possibly TRBD2 (6 bases). The germline V and J ends were trimmed by 4 bases and 5 bases, with 19 bases remaining between them. The CDR3 spans 16 residues. CDR1 and CDR2 (germline): SGHDT, YYEEEE. The CDR3 sequence is CASSRDLGGRNNEQFF. The CDR3 nucleotides read TGTGCCAGCAGCCGAGACCTGGGGGGTAGGAACAATGAGCAGTTCTTC. The variable domain in full, with the rest retrieved from reference TRBV5-6 and TRBJ2-1, is DAGVTQSPTHLIKTRGQQVTLRCSPKSGHDTVSWYQQALGQGPQFIFQYYEEEERQRGNFPDRFSGHQFPNYSSELNVNALLLGDSALYLCASSRDLGGRNNEQFFGPGTRLTVL.

CDR3 in amino acids: CAISSDRGGYEQYF. The CDR3 nucleotides read TGTGCCATCAGCTCGGACAGGGGAGGCTACGAGCAGTACTTC. The rearrangement joins TRBV10-3 to TRBJ2-7; 9 bases match TRBD1. Trimming at V came to 6 bases and at J to 3 bases, leaving 6 bases not matched to a gene. The CDR3 runs 14 residues. Looked up from germline, CDR1 is ENHRY and CDR2 is SYGVKD.

A single count supports this clone. V and J are TRBV27 and TRBJ2-7, with TRBD1 matching over 7 bases. Per the germline V gene, CDR1 is MNHEY and CDR2 is SMNVEV (reference sequence). V dropped 3 bases and J dropped 2; count of bases not matched to a gene: 7. This CDR3 is built from 15 residues. CDR3 sequence (DNA): TGTGCCAGCAGTTTTTCGGGACAGCAAGCCTACGAGCAGTACTTC. Translation: CASSFSGQQAYEQYF.

The gene calls are TRBV11-3 and TRBJ2-1; D is ambiguous. Looked up from germline, CDR1 is SGHNT and CDR2 is YENEEA. The CDR3 consists of 13 residues. V shed 4 bases and J shed 6 bases, with 10 bases lying between them. CDR3 sequence reads: CASSSKFGNEQFF. The CDR3 nucleotides are TGTGCCAGCAGCTCCAAATTCGGCAATGAGCAGTTCTTC.

This clone was counted at least ten times. The rearrangement uses TRBV30 and TRBJ2-7; TRBD1 matches 9 bases. Germline CDR1 reads GTSNPN; CDR2 reads SVGIG (reference sequence). The CDR3 runs to 14 residues. J was trimmed by 3 bases and V by 3 bases; bases with no gene match: 6. The chain's CDR3 is CAWRGQGRLYEQYF. The DNA of the CDR3 is TGTGCCTGGAGGGGACAGGGCAGACTCTACGAGCAGTACTTC.

The V and J genes are TRBV29-1 and TRBJ2-3; 7 bases map to TRBD2. Germline V gene data show CDR1 as SQVTM and CDR2 as ANQGSEA. There are 14 residues in the CDR3. V shed 6 bases, J shed 0 bases, and the junction held 6 bases outside the gene matches. The CDR3 DNA reads TGCAGCGTCACAAGCGGGATTAGCACAGATACGCAGTATTTT. It encodes CSVTSGISTDTQYF.

This chain connects TRBV11-3 to TRBJ2-3; 7 positions match TRBD2. Trimming took 0 bases from V and 2 from J; bases not matched to a gene: 8. This CDR3 comprises 17 residues. Germline values: CDR1 SGHNT, CDR2 YENEEA. CDR3 residues: CASSLEGGLGHTDTQYF. The CDR3 bases are TGTGCCAGCAGCTTAGAGGGCGGACTAGGTCACACAGATACGCAGTATTTT.

This chain uses TRBV30 with TRBJ2-7, with 10 positions matching TRBD2. Germline CDR1 is GTSNPN and CDR2 is SVGIG (reference sequence). The CDR3 has 14 amino acids. After removal of 0 bases from V and 6 bases from J, the junction contained 5 bases not matched to a gene. The DNA of the CDR3 is TGTGCCTGGAGTGTACGAACTAGCGGGACCGAGCAGTACTTC. It is translated as CAWSVRTSGTEQYF.

This clone showed up just once. The chain uses TRBV19 and TRBJ1-1; weak D call: TRBD1 (5 bases). The CDR3 contains 17 residues. From germline, CDR1 is LNHDA and CDR2 SQIVND (reference sequence). V lost 3 bases, J lost 3 bases, and 20 bases lay in between. CDR3 amino acids: CASSILNRFVEDTEAFF. DNA for the CDR3: TGTGCCAGTAGTATCCTCAACAGGTTTGTTGAGGACACTGAAGCTTTCTTT.

The chain uses TRBV19 and TRBJ1-5; a possible D gene is TRBD1 (6 bases). Trimming stripped 5 bases from V and 2 bases from J, with 13 bases between. The germline gives CDR1 LNHDA, CDR2 SQIVND (reference sequence). The length of the CDR3 is 15 residues. CDR3 sequence (DNA): TGTGCCAGTAGTCCTACAGGGTCAGGCAATCAGCCCCAGCATTTT. Its protein product is CASSPTGSGNQPQHF.

This clone was counted once. This chain connects TRBV7-9 to TRBJ2-3; D is perhaps TRBD2 (5 bases). Germline V CDR1 and CDR2: SEHNR, FQNEAQ (reference sequence). Between the trimmed V and J ends, which lost 5 bases and 0 bases, there was a span of 12 bases. This CDR3 spans 15 amino acids. The CDR3, as DNA: TGTGCCAGCAGCGTACCTAGCCCAAGCACAGATACGCAGTATTTT. Translating gives CASSVPSPSTDTQYF. Combining the CDR3 with reference TRBV7-9 and TRBJ2-3 gives the whole variable domain DTGVSQNPRHKITKRGQNVTFRCDPISEHNRLYWYRQTLGQGPEFLTYFQNEAQLEKSRLLSDRFSAERPKGSFSTLEIQRTEQGDSAMYLCASSVPSPSTDTQYFGPGTRLTVL.

The V and J genes are TRBV4-1 and TRBJ1-4; 9 bases agree with TRBD1. CDR1 is MGHRA, CDR2 YSYEKL, per germline. CDR3 length: 16 amino acids. J was trimmed by 8 bases and V by 0 bases; bases with no gene match: 7. CDR3 residues: CASSQDIGQGSEKLFF. In nucleotides, the CDR3 is TGCGCCAGCAGCCAAGATATTGGACAGGGGTCGGAAAAACTGTTTTTT.